What follows describes a single T cell receptor (beta chain). This record belongs to a study of blood T cell repertoires in COVID-19. Study at large: Samples came from the United States, Italy and Spain, spanning acute and convalescent COVID-19. In each case, the material was cDNA or gDNA derived from T cells, B-cell-depleted T cells, or PBMCs.

The authors' processing: Reference gene primers were amplified, and this amplification served to estimate nucleated cell counts. The assay was immunoSEQ multiplex PCR, and TCRdb's table has in-frame clones only and misses some. V and J calls and clone size are given by that table; D and trimming were obtained from the DNA. The sample holds approximately 50,000 clones, about 85% seen once. Trimming took off 4 bases at V and 4 bases at J, with 14 bases between the two ends. The CDR3 contains 14 residues. The germline gives CDR1 SGHRS, CDR2 YFSETQ. Input material: peripheral blood. The chain carries TRBV5-1 and TRBJ2-5; D is perhaps TRBD2 (6 bases). The sequence was collected from a man aged 55 to 70 with acute or convalescent COVID-19. CDR3 sequence reads: CASSTPMGGETQYF. In nucleotides, the CDR3 is TGCGCCAGCAGCACCCCGATGGGGGGAGAGACCCAGTACTTC. Variable domain in full (rest from reference TRBV5-1 and TRBJ2-5): KAGVTQTPRYLIKTRGQQVTLSCSPISGHRSVSWYQQTPGQGLQFLFEYFSETQRNKGNFPGRFSGRQFSNSRSEMNVSTLELGDSALYLCASSTPMGGETQYFGPGTRLLVL.